The 32 T cell receptor beta chains in this list originate from one sample, sequenced in a study of blood T cells in healthy people across ages. The second PCR ran roughly 7 to 12 cycles with a sample-barcoded 5' primer and J-beta primers. Using its own MiXCR run on the 5' RACE reads, TCRdb lists one record per CDR3 protein. The sample includes 700,000 or so distinct CDR3 sequences, about 43% of them seen just once. The sample consisted of blood. All receptors derive from a man older than 75 in good health.

This clonotype was recorded at least ten times. V gene TRBV28 combines with J gene TRBJ2-5; D remains ambiguous. The CDR3 has 11 amino acids. Germline V gene data show CDR1 as MDHEN and CDR2 as SYDVKM. Trimming pared 6 bases from V and 1 base from J, leaving 3 bases between. As DNA, the CDR3 is TGTGCCAGCAGGGTCCAAGAGACCCAGTACTTC. Translating gives CASRVQETQYF.

This clonotype was counted at least ten times. The chain couples TRBV6-5 to TRBJ2-7; TRBD1 matches at 10 bases. The V gene's germline CDR1 is MNHEY and CDR2 SVGAGI. This CDR3 has 15 residues. Trimming cost V 6 bases and J 7 bases; bases outside gene matches: 12. CDR3 loop: CASSSPGQGVIEQYF. The CDR3 DNA is TGTGCCAGCAGCAGCCCCGGACAGGGGGTAATTGAGCAGTACTTC.

This chain connects TRBV20-1 to TRBJ1-1; D is unclear. This CDR3 is built from 12 residues. V lost 1 base and J 1 base, leaving 4 bases between the germline ends. CDR1 and CDR2 from the germline V gene are DFQATT and SNEGSKA (reference sequence). In DNA form, the CDR3 reads TGCAGTGCTAGAGGGCGGAACACTGAAGCTTTCTTT. This sequence encodes CSARGRNTEAFF.

The V and J genes are TRBV24-1 and TRBJ2-3; 9 bases map to TRBD1. The CDR3 is 17 amino acids. The J segment lost 1 base and the V segment lost 1 base, leaving 5 bases of the junction unmatched. Per the germline V gene, CDR1 is KGHDR and CDR2 is SFDVKD. The CDR3 DNA reads as TGTGCCACCAGTGATTTTGGGACAGGGATCCGCACAGATACGCAGTATTTT. Its translation: CATSDFGTGIRTDTQYF.

This clonotype was detected a few times. The J gene is TRBJ2-1, the V gene TRBV2; 12 bases are a match to TRBD2. CDR3 length: 14 residues. Germline V gene data show CDR1 as SNHLY and CDR2 as FYNNEI. The ends lost 6 bases at V and 10 bases at J; junction bases unmatched: 7. CDR3 nucleotides: TGTGCCAGCAGAACTAGCGGGAGGAACCGGGAGCAGTTCTTC. This gives the protein CASRTSGRNREQFF.

The chain links TRBV6-1 to TRBJ2-3; 9 bases are a match to TRBD2. Germline V lookup: CDR1 MNHNS, CDR2 SASEGT. The CDR3 runs 17 residues. After removal of 5 bases from V and 2 bases from J, the junction contained 11 bases not matched to a gene. DNA for the CDR3: TGTGCCAGCAGTCGCCAGACCGGGACTAGCACCACAGATACGCAGTATTTT. Its translation: CASSRQTGTSTTDTQYF.

The table lists this clonotype with a few counts. The V and J genes are TRBV15 and TRBJ2-7; D gene ambiguous. This CDR3 comprises 15 residues. Deletions cut 0 bases from V and 0 bases from J, with 9 bases between. Per germline, CDR1 LNHNV and CDR2 YYDKDF (reference sequence). The CDR3 is CATSRDWQSSYEQYF. CDR3 DNA: TGTGCCACCAGCAGAGATTGGCAGAGCTCCTACGAGCAGTACTTC.

The rearrangement links TRBV20-1 to TRBJ2-1; weak D call: TRBD2 (6 bases). Germline V gene sequence: CDR1 DFQATT, CDR2 SNEGSKA (reference sequence). The CDR3 is made up of 14 amino acids. V gave up 2 bases and J gave up 2 bases, with 10 bases separating them. The DNA of the CDR3 is TGCAGTGCTAGATCGGCGGGGACCTACAATGAGCAGTTCTTC. It translates to CSARSAGTYNEQFF.

The V gene is TRBV2, the J gene TRBJ1-5, with a possible D match to TRBD1 (5 bases). Germline CDR1 reads SNHLY; CDR2 reads FYNNEI. V dropped 3 bases and J dropped 1 base, with 10 bases sitting between them. This CDR3 has 15 amino acids. The CDR3 nucleotides are TGTGCCAGCAGTGATAGCCAGGGAAGCAATCAGCCCCAGCATTTT. Translation: CASSDSQGSNQPQHF.

This clonotype was found a few times. The chain is built from TRBV2 and TRBJ2-4; D is possibly TRBD2 (5 bases). The germline gives CDR1 SNHLY, CDR2 FYNNEI. With 5 bases removed from V and 13 bases from J, the gap between germline ends came to 15 bases. The CDR3 is 12 amino acids. The CDR3 reads CASSYTRWEQYF. The CDR3, as DNA: TGTGCCAGCAGTTATACCCGGTGGGAGCAGTACTTC.

At least ten counts were recorded for this clonotype. The chain links TRBV29-1 to TRBJ2-3; D is perhaps TRBD1 (6 bases). Per the germline V gene, CDR1 is SQVTM and CDR2 is ANQGSEA. The length of the CDR3 is 13 residues. With 6 bases removed from V and 4 bases from J, the gap between germline ends came to 14 bases. The CDR3 region is CSVAPRGSDTQYF. The CDR3 nucleotides are TGCAGCGTCGCTCCCAGGGGCTCAGATACGCAGTATTTT.

This clonotype was seen at least ten times. The chain carries TRBV5-1 and TRBJ2-2; possible D gene TRBD2, 5 bases. The V gene lost 5 bases and the J gene lost 0 bases, with 11 bases spanning the gap. Germline CDR1 and CDR2: SGHRS and YFSETQ. The CDR3 totals 15 residues. CDR3 amino acids: CASSEGIPNTGELFF. The CDR3 DNA sequence: TGCGCCAGCAGTGAGGGTATTCCGAACACCGGGGAGCTGTTTTTT.

CDR3 DNA sequence: TGCGCCAGCAGGGCCGGGACAGGGATTAGCACAGATACGCAGTATTTT. This gives the protein CASRAGTGISTDTQYF. V gene TRBV5-1 combines with J gene TRBJ2-3; 9 positions match TRBD1. V lost 5 bases, J lost 0 bases, and 7 bases stayed unmatched. This CDR3 has 16 amino acids. Germline-derived CDR1 and CDR2 are SGHRS and YFSETQ.

The chain recombines TRBV5-6 with TRBJ2-3; D possibly matches TRBD1 or TRBD2 (7 bases each). Trimming left V 4 bases short and J 4 bases short, with 16 bases between. Looked up from germline, CDR1 is SGHDT and CDR2 is YYEEEE. The CDR3 spans 15 residues. The CDR3 sequence is CASSPGRGRADTQYF. The CDR3 bases are TGTGCCAGCAGCCCTGGGAGGGGGCGAGCAGATACGCAGTATTTT.

This clonotype was detected a few times. The J gene is TRBJ1-1, the V gene TRBV29-1; maybe TRBD1 (6 bases). This CDR3 is built from 13 residues. Trimming removed 5 bases at V and 7 bases at J, with 17 bases between. From germline, CDR1 is SQVTM and CDR2 ANQGSEA. The CDR3 sequence is CSVQTGTIGEAFF. The DNA of the CDR3 is TGCAGCGTTCAGACAGGTACGATCGGTGAAGCTTTCTTT.

This clonotype was counted a few times. The gene calls are TRBV7-8 and TRBJ2-7, with 12 nucleotides matching TRBD2. J was trimmed by 1 base and V by 5 bases; bases with no gene match: 3. Germline-derived CDR1 and CDR2 are SGHVS and FQNEAQ. The CDR3 is 15 residues long. The DNA for the CDR3 is TGTGCCAGCAGCCCTAGCGGGGGGGAGTCCTACGAGCAGTACTTC. Amino acids: CASSPSGGESYEQYF.

This clonotype has a handful of counts. The V gene is TRBV20-1, the J gene TRBJ2-1; tentative D call: TRBD2 (7 bases). Per the germline V gene, CDR1 is DFQATT and CDR2 is SNEGSKA (reference sequence). V was shortened by 6 bases and J by 5 bases, with 14 bases between the two germline ends. This CDR3 is built from 13 residues. CDR3 amino acids: CSAQRGGHNEQFF. The CDR3 DNA is TGCAGTGCCCAGAGGGGGGGTCACAATGAGCAGTTCTTC.

The V and J genes are TRBV6-2 or TRBV6-3 and TRBJ2-7, with 9 bases aligning to TRBD2. Germline CDR1 is MNHEY and CDR2 is SVGEGT. V was clipped by 2 bases and J by 4 bases; unmatched bases: 12. The CDR3 contains 17 residues. The CDR3 loop reads CASSYPSSSGNYYEQYF. CDR3 coding DNA: TGTGCCAGCAGTTACCCCTCGTCTAGCGGGAATTATTACGAGCAGTACTTC.

This chain links TRBV5-1 with TRBJ2-7; TRBD2 aligns across 10 bases. The ends lost 0 bases at V and 5 bases at J; junction bases unmatched: 8. Germline loops: CDR1 SGHRS, CDR2 YFSETQ. The CDR3 is made up of 16 amino acids. CDR3 coding DNA: TGCGCCAGCAGCTTGGCCTCGCCTAGCGGGAGCAACGAGCAGTACTTC. Amino acid sequence: CASSLASPSGSNEQYF.

About this clonotype: A much larger clone differs by one base, so this may be a read error. This CDR3 is CASMEDRERNQPQHF. Here the CDR3 DNA reads TGTGCCAGCATGGAGGACAGGGAACGGAATCAGCCCCAGCATTTT. The genes are TRBV2 and TRBJ1-5; 8 bases fit TRBD1. J lost 4 bases, V lost 7 bases, and 9 bases had no gene match. The CDR3 runs to 15 residues. Germline V CDR1 and CDR2: SNHLY, FYNNEI.

Many counts were recorded for this clonotype. This chain uses TRBV4-3 with TRBJ1-4; D perhaps matches TRBD1 (6 bases). The CDR3 covers 15 residues. V shed 3 bases and J shed 13 bases, with 21 bases lying between them. Germline assignment: CDR1 LGHNA and CDR2 YSLEER. The DNA of the CDR3 is TGCGCCAGCAGCCACCCGGGACAAGGCCATTCGGGACTGTTTTTT. As protein: CASSHPGQGHSGLFF.

This clonotype has just one count. Likely a read error: the CDR3 ends without its conserved phenylalanine or tryptophan. The rearrangement joins TRBV10-3 to TRBJ2-5, with TRBD1 as a possible D gene (5 bases). Germline V lookup: CDR1 ENHRY, CDR2 SYGVKD. Trimming left V 10 bases short and J 3 bases short, with 15 bases between. The CDR3 is made up of 13 amino acids. The CDR3 region is CATKGQYEETQYL. The CDR3 DNA is TGTGCCACGAAGGGGCAGTACGAAGAGACCCAGTACTTA.

This chain links TRBV5-4 with TRBJ2-5; the D gene is possibly TRBD2 (6 bases). Per the germline V gene, CDR1 is SGHNT and CDR2 is YYREEE (reference sequence). Trimming cost V 4 bases and J 1 base, with 14 bases left between them. The CDR3 totals 15 residues. The CDR3: CASSPGGAIQETQYF. CDR3 sequence (DNA): TGTGCCAGCAGCCCCGGCGGGGCGATCCAAGAGACCCAGTACTTC.

The CDR3 region is CASSPRQTHAQETQYF. Written as DNA, the CDR3 is TGTGCCAGCAGCCCGCGACAGACTCATGCTCAAGAGACCCAGTACTTC. V is TRBV11-2 and J is TRBJ2-5, with D perhaps matching TRBD1 (5 bases). Trimming took 5 bases from V and 2 from J, leaving 18 bases between them. The CDR3 loop spans 16 amino acids. Germline V gene lookup returns CDR1 SGHAT and CDR2 FQNNGV.

This chain connects TRBV2 to TRBJ2-4; D possibly corresponds to TRBD2 (5 bases). V dropped 8 bases and J dropped 3 bases, with 14 bases sitting between them. This CDR3 contains 14 residues. CDR1 SNHLY and CDR2 FYNNEI come from the germline V gene. CDR3 coding DNA: TGTGCCAGCTCTTCCCGGGGAGTCAAAAACATTCAGTACTTC. It encodes CASSSRGVKNIQYF.

This clonotype was observed a few times. Mismatch with germline at one junction end may stem from a read error. The chain carries TRBV6-1 and TRBJ2-4, with D perhaps TRBD2 (6 bases). Germline V gene data show CDR1 as MNHNS and CDR2 as SASEGT. This CDR3 spans 14 amino acids. The DNA of the CDR3 is TGTGCCAGTAGTGAACGCGGGGACCGCTTCATTCAGTACTTC. Amino acid sequence: CASSERGDRFIQYF.

This clonotype was counted a few times. The genes are TRBV20-1 and TRBJ1-1; D is ambiguous. The CDR3 covers 13 residues. Trimming took 3 bases from V and 6 from J, leaving 14 bases between them. Germline V gene lookup returns CDR1 DFQATT and CDR2 SNEGSKA (reference sequence). The CDR3 bases are TGCAGTGCTAGGCCCGTAGTAGGACCTGAAGCTTTCTTT. Amino acids: CSARPVVGPEAFF.

This clonotype appeared many times. The chain recombines TRBV7-9 with TRBJ2-1, with D hard to call. Trimming cost V 2 bases and J 6 bases, with 11 bases left between them. CDR1 and CDR2 from the germline V gene are SEHNR and FQNEAQ (reference sequence). This CDR3 region has 14 residues. CDR3 residues: CASSLSVSTNEQFF. The CDR3 nucleotides read TGTGCCAGCAGCTTAAGTGTCTCGACCAATGAGCAGTTCTTC.

This clonotype turned up a few times. V and J are TRBV6-2 or TRBV6-3 and TRBJ2-3; TRBD1 matches 10 bases. From germline, CDR1 is MNHEY and CDR2 SVGEGT. This CDR3 contains 14 residues. V was pared by 6 bases and J by 5 bases, with 5 bases of the junction left unmatched. The CDR3 region is CASSDRGPVDTQYF. The CDR3 nucleotides read TGTGCCAGCAGCGACAGGGGGCCTGTAGATACGCAGTATTTT.

This sequence joins TRBV28 and TRBJ1-5; D unresolved. V lost 3 bases and J lost 3, with 12 bases in between. Germline-derived CDR1 and CDR2 are MDHEN and SYDVKM. This CDR3 spans 15 amino acids. The CDR3 region is CASSLDQVDNQPQHF. CDR3 DNA sequence: TGTGCCAGCAGTTTGGACCAGGTCGACAATCAGCCCCAGCATTTT.

This clonotype was counted many times. The genes are TRBV5-1 and TRBJ2-1; 9 positions match TRBD2. CDR1 and CDR2 from the germline V gene are SGHRS and YFSETQ. Losses at the gene ends were 3 bases for V and 3 bases for J; bases not matched to a gene: 10. This CDR3 is 17 amino acids long. The CDR3 here is CASSYSSGTSFYNEQFF. The CDR3 nucleotides are TGCGCCAGCAGCTATTCCTCCGGGACTAGCTTCTACAATGAGCAGTTCTTC.

Only a few counts were recorded for this clonotype. This chain joins TRBV10-3 and TRBJ2-5; tentative D call: TRBD1 (6 bases). With the DNA end fitting TRBJ2-7 better, the J assignment may be wrong. The CDR3 consists of 12 residues. The V gene's germline CDR1 is ENHRY and CDR2 SYGVKD. Here the CDR3 reads CATAPQGREQYF. CDR3 in DNA: TGTGCCACCGCTCCTCAGGGGCGCGAGCAGTACTTC.